Listed below are T cell receptor beta chains from one sample, sequenced in a study of chemoradiotherapy in HPV16-positive cancers. Assay: immunoSEQ multiplex PCR; the TCRdb copy retains only in-frame clones and omits some. This table holds 30,000 to 40,000 clones, 80% to 90% found once. Material: blood, obtained from a patient who underwent chemoradiotherapy. The source is a human donor with HPV-associated anogenital cancer. Each CDR3 is given with its conserved first and last residue. A D gene is named only where the DNA matches it firmly. Where a row states a size, it is once, few, many or the class of an expanded clone; other rows omit it.

D gene	V gene	clone size	J gene	CDR3 protein	CDR3 DNA
TRBD1	TRBV15	NA	TRBJ2-7	CATSRGGTGRTYEQYF	TGTGCCACCAGCAGAGGAGGGACAGGGAGAACCTACGAGCAGTACTTC
TRBD2	TRBV4-3	NA	TRBJ2-3	CASSQVTSAPATDTQYF	TGCGCCAGCAGCCAAGTGACTAGCGCGCCAGCGACAGATACGCAGTATTTT
NA	TRBV5-4	once	TRBJ2-1	CASSSGAGYNEQFF	TGTGCCAGCAGCTCAGGGGCTGGATACAATGAGCAGTTCTTC
NA	TRBV4-2	NA	TRBJ1-3	CASSLYWGGAENTIYF	TGTGCCAGCAGCCTCTATTGGGGGGGCGCAGAAAACACCATATATTTT
TRBD1	TRBV19	NA	TRBJ2-7	CASRRTGSPTYEQYF	TGTGCCAGTAGAAGGACAGGGAGTCCCACCTACGAGCAGTACTTC
NA	TRBV5-4	NA	TRBJ2-7	CATGVGSSYEQYF	TGTGCCACCGGGGTTGGGAGCTCCTACGAGCAGTACTTC
NA	TRBV6-5	NA	TRBJ2-1	CASSPLSRGNEQFF	TGTGCCAGCAGCCCTCTTAGTCGGGGGAATGAGCAGTTCTTC
NA	TRBV19	NA	TRBJ2-3	CASKGRTATDTQYF	TGTGCCAGTAAGGGGAGGACGGCCACAGATACGCAGTATTTT
NA	TRBV29-1	once	TRBJ1-2	CSATPAGPNYGYTF	TGCAGCGCCACACCGGCCGGGCCCAACTATGGCTACACCTTC
TRBD1	TRBV5-8	few	TRBJ2-7	CASRLGPGQGDYIAHEQYF	TGTGCCAGCAGGCTAGGACCGGGACAGGGCGACTACATCGCCCACGAGCAGTACTTC
TRBD1	TRBV7-8	once	TRBJ2-5	CASSLLRDRGVETQYF	TGTGCCAGCAGCTTATTGAGGGACAGGGGAGTGGAGACCCAGTACTTC
NA	TRBV4-1	NA	TRBJ1-1	CASRRAGGNTEAFF	TGCGCCAGCAGAAGGGCGGGGGGGAACACTGAAGCTTTCTTT
TRBD2	TRBV28	NA	TRBJ2-2	CASSLLAGGRNTGELFF	TGTGCCAGCAGTTTACTAGCGGGAGGGCGTAACACCGGGGAGCTGTTTTTT
NA	TRBV7-9	once	TRBJ1-1	CASSLEGMNTEAFF	TGTGCCAGCAGCTTAGAGGGTATGAACACTGAAGCTTTCTTT
TRBD1	TRBV5-1	NA	TRBJ1-2	CASSPDRDNYGYTF	TGCGCCAGCAGCCCGGACAGGGATAACTATGGCTACACCTTC
TRBD1	TRBV18	NA	TRBJ2-7	CASSQWGPGQSTYEQYF	TGTGCCAGCTCCCAATGGGGGCCGGGACAGAGTACCTACGAGCAGTACTTC
NA	TRBV7-6	once	TRBJ2-7	CASSPSIGAGSYEQYF	TGTGCCAGCAGCCCAAGTATCGGTGCGGGTTCCTACGAGCAGTACTTC
NA	TRBV4-3	NA	TRBJ2-7	CASSQLQGGSYEQYF	TGCGCCAGCAGCCAACTTCAGGGGGGATCCTACGAGCAGTACTTC
NA	TRBV19	few	TRBJ2-3	CASSPLAVASTDTQYF	TGTGCCAGTAGTCCATTAGCGGTGGCTAGCACAGATACGCAGTATTTT
NA	TRBV18	NA	TRBJ1-6	CASSSTAGAPLHF	TGTGCCAGCTCATCCACGGCCGGGGCACCCCTCCACTTT
NA	TRBV21-1	NA	TRBJ2-1	CASSGVYNEQFF	TGTGCCAGCAGCGGAGTTTACAATGAGCAGTTCTTC
NA	TRBV2	NA	TRBJ1-1	CASSSLGGALTTEAFF	TGTGCCAGCAGCTCTCTGGGGGGGGCCCTGACCACTGAAGCTTTCTTT
TRBD2	TRBV18	few	TRBJ2-5	CASSPPLSGGAWETQYF	TGTGCCAGCTCACCACCGCTCAGCGGGGGGGCTTGGGAGACCCAGTACTTC
NA	TRBV20-1	NA	TRBJ1-2	CSGLGNYGYTF	TGCAGTGGCTTGGGCAACTATGGCTACACCTTC
NA	TRBV5-1	NA	TRBJ2-3	CASSLPSDTQYF	TGCGCCAGCAGCTTACCGTCAGATACGCAGTATTTT
NA	TRBV30	NA	TRBJ2-1	CAWGTLEQFF	TGTGCCTGGGGAACTTTGGAGCAGTTCTTC
NA	TRBV11-2	NA	TRBJ1-1	CASSLDNRVGYAFF	TGTGCCAGCAGCTTAGATAACAGGGTGGGGTATGCTTTCTTT
TRBD1	TRBV6-1	once	TRBJ1-4	CASSGRQGGAEKLFF	TGTGCCAGCAGTGGGAGACAGGGAGGTGCAGAAAAACTGTTTTTT
NA	TRBV30	NA	TRBJ2-7	CAWEHLNYEQYF	TGTGCCTGGGAGCACTTAAACTACGAGCAGTACTTC
NA	TRBV29-1	few	TRBJ2-1	CSVGVGGNEQFF	TGCAGCGTTGGGGTGGGGGGCAATGAGCAGTTCTTC
TRBD2	TRBV2	NA	TRBJ2-5	CASKLAGETQYF	TGTGCCAGCAAACTAGCGGGAGAGACCCAGTACTTC
NA	TRBV9	few	TRBJ1-3	CASSPGNTIYF	TGTGCCAGCAGCCCCGGAAACACCATATATTTT
TRBD2	TRBV19	few	TRBJ2-3	CASSPTGGAPSTDTQYF	TGTGCCAGTTCACCCACGGGAGGCGCCCCGTCCACAGATACGCAGTATTTT
NA	TRBV4-2	NA	TRBJ2-1	CASSQVGGKNEQFF	TGTGCCAGCAGCCAAGTAGGCGGGAAGAATGAGCAGTTCTTC
TRBD1	TRBV11-3	once	TRBJ1-1	CASSLGQGEAFF	TGTGCCAGCAGCCTCGGACAGGGTGAAGCTTTCTTT
NA	TRBV7-2	NA	TRBJ1-5	CASSLRGAGQPQHF	TGTGCCAGCAGCTTAAGAGGGGCCGGTCAGCCCCAGCATTTT
NA	TRBV30	once	TRBJ1-1	CAWSVSGRTEAFF	TGTGCCTGGAGTGTATCGGGAAGGACTGAAGCTTTCTTT
NA	TRBV9	NA	TRBJ2-2	CASSTPTGNTGELFF	TGTGCCAGCAGCACCCCGACAGGAAACACCGGGGAGCTGTTTTTT
NA	TRBV5-8	NA	TRBJ2-7	CASTLPNPYEQYF	TGTGCCAGCACCCTCCCAAACCCCTACGAGCAGTACTTC
TRBD1	TRBV11-2	NA	TRBJ2-7	CASSFGTGQAYEQYF	TGTGCCAGCAGCTTCGGGACAGGGCAAGCCTACGAGCAGTACTTC
NA	TRBV5-1	few	TRBJ1-1	CASSRSVGSNTEAFF	TGCGCCAGCAGTCGGAGCGTGGGATCGAACACTGAAGCTTTCTTT
NA	TRBV7-3	NA	TRBJ2-1	CASSLTVAARDNEQFF	TGTGCCAGCAGCTTAACGGTTGCGGCCCGGGACAATGAGCAGTTCTTC
NA	TRBV29-1	NA	TRBJ2-1	CSVERVSAGEQFF	TGCAGCGTTGAACGTGTCTCGGCTGGTGAGCAGTTCTTC
NA	TRBV5-1	NA	TRBJ1-1	CASSSIQENTEAFF	TGCGCCAGCAGCTCGATACAGGAAAACACTGAAGCTTTCTTT
TRBD1	TRBV5-1	NA	TRBJ1-2	CASSRDSTYGYTF	TGCGCCAGCAGCCGGGACAGCACCTATGGCTACACCTTC
NA	TRBV6-5	few	TRBJ2-1	CASSRTSPYNEQFF	TGTGCCAGCAGTCGCACTAGCCCCTACAATGAGCAGTTCTTC
NA	TRBV5-4	once	TRBJ1-1	CASSLGAVLNTEAFF	TGTGCCAGCAGCTTGGGGGCAGTTTTGAACACTGAAGCTTTCTTT
NA	TRBV19	once	TRBJ1-3	CATNAPAHQPPRNTIYF	TGTGCCACTAACGCTCCGGCTCACCAGCCACCCAGAAACACCATATATTTT
NA	TRBV29-1	NA	TRBJ2-5	CSVETSGQTKETQYF	TGCAGCGTTGAAACCTCCGGACAGACCAAAGAGACCCAGTACTTC
NA	TRBV19	NA	TRBJ2-2	CASNYGRNTGELFF	TGTGCCAGTAACTACGGACGGAACACCGGGGAGCTGTTTTTT
NA	TRBV2	NA	TRBJ2-5	CASSEAGAGETQYF	TGTGCCAGCAGTGAAGCGGGGGCAGGGGAGACCCAGTACTTC
TRBD2	TRBV5-5	few	TRBJ2-7	CASRRSTGTSGRAAYEQYF	TGTGCCAGCAGGCGATCCACCGGGACTAGCGGGAGGGCCGCCTACGAGCAGTACTTC